The entry below describes one TCR beta chain. Its antigen remains unknown. The CDR3 does not end in the conserved phenylalanine or tryptophan, so this is likely a read error. Per the original methods: A classifier of distant metastasis in papillary thyroid cancer was built from CDR3 differences (across clinicopathological groups). MiXCR reprocessed the PCR reads for TCRdb. Clone size and V and J calls follow TCRdb, not the original study. The sample has some 15,000 clones, 25% to 30% seen once. The V segment lost 10 bases and the J segment 6 bases; nucleotides outside the gene matches: 9. The V gene's germline CDR1 is SGHTA and CDR2 FQGTGA. CDR3 length: 14 amino acids. The sample belongs to a study of metastatic and nonmetastatic thyroid tumors. Study as a whole: Repertoire comparisons spanned blood and tumor or nodule tissue from malignant and benign thyroid patients. Regarding the study as a whole: Reports indicated that malignant thyroid tumors showed significantly higher TCR beta diversity than benign nodules did, in blood and tumor.

Patients were all untreated before their thyroid surgery. This sequence originates from a male donor with papillary thyroid cancer or a benign thyroid nodule (not recorded which). Some clones in this sample may be carry-over from other donors' samples. The V gene is TRBV7-3, the J gene TRBJ2-1; the match to TRBD2 covers 10 bases. The sequenced sample consisted of tumor tissue. This CDR3 reads CATSTGTSANEQFI. For the CDR3, the DNA is TGTGCCACCAGTACCGGGACTAGCGCCAATGAGCAGTTCATC.